The present entry profiles one T cell receptor (beta chain) with its context. The antigen it binds to is not known. Base quality data are lacking; no much larger clone is found one base away. This specimen comes from a study of shared clonotypes between healthy human individuals (dated by TCRdb to about 2020). For context, the study as a whole: The cohort comprised two women and a few men aged 18 to 49 years. For each donor, CD4 naive and CD4 memory were each given three plates, CD8 naive was given two plates, and CD8 memory was given one plate. The study deeply sequenced blood TCR repertoires of about 5 healthy adults to estimate repertoire size and the extent of clonotype sharing between individuals. To increase sequencing depth and limit assay-specific biases, TCR repertoire library preparation and sequencing were carried out by different laboratories using diverse techniques. Each donor's leukapheresis produced roughly between about 0.85 and 10 billion PBMCs.

Taken from cysteine to phenylalanine, the CDR3 has 15 residues. Only the CDR3 part of the read is kept: 45 bases, read in frame from the first base. At the junction V is shortened by 8 bases and J by 4 bases, with 19 bases in between. CDR1 and CDR2 are drawn from the germline V gene (reference sequence): SEHNR, FQNEAQ. The donors were healthy, HIV-negative adults with no recently reported acute infections or vaccinations. Every donor was a Caucasian adult living in Nashville, Tennessee, USA. Magnetic negative selection was used to enrich CD4+ T cells, after which naive cells were positively selected on CD45RA and the negative fraction became the memory subset. After blood collection by leukapheresis, PBMCs were isolated using Ficoll-Histopaque density gradient centrifugation and then cryopreserved in the vapor phase of liquid nitrogen. Analytical flow cytometry was used to check the purity and quantity of each magnetically sorted T cell population. Genomic DNA was isolated from every sorted fraction and measured by UV absorbance on a Nanodrop 2000c.

Here is what the overall study found, with its caveats: Across a handful of donors, approximately 4.9% of naive CD4, around 3.3% of naive CD8, under 2.5% of memory CD4, and 0.4% to 0.45% of memory CD8 clonotypes were shared. Sampling was limited to blood, and TCR repertoires in tissue likely differ from TCR repertoires in blood. Rarefaction of sorted-subset datasets indicated incomplete sequencing despite the large sequencing depth. Pairwise subsampling led to the expectation that sequencing depth would affect the degree of clonotype sharing among donors. Naive subsets generally had larger estimated clonotype richness than memory subsets. Because the study included only a small number of donors, the genetic and exposure-history diversity represented was limited. Compared with non-shared clonotypes, clonotypes shared by all four sorted-subset donors had higher generation probabilities.

Using the deep immunoSEQ assay, multiplex PCR amplified TCR CDR3 regions from genomic DNA. Extracted genomic DNA from each cell subset was distributed evenly across all wells of several immunoSEQ 96-well plates, and each plate was treated as a replicate. For sorted subsets, roughly 200 ng of genomic DNA, equivalent to around 30,000 T cell genomes, went into each replicate PCR. The purified libraries were quantified using a Qubit 3.0 fluorometer, sized with a Bioanalyzer 2100, and then quantified again using the KAPA Library Quantification kit. Each immunoSEQ 96-well plate was sequenced on its own single-read 150-cycle Illumina NextSeq 550 flow cell. In the original analysis: Because the immunoSEQ output held only junctional sequences and lacked quality scores, the filtering could not match the filtering applied to full-length reads. To assign V/J genes and CDR3, sequences were annotated against IMGT germline references using PyIR, a Python wrapper for IgBLAST v1.9. Reads with weak V/J assignments (E-value above 1e-6), missing CDR3, stop codons, out-of-frame junctions, or ambiguous translated residues were removed. V3J clonotypes were defined as sequences sharing the same inferred V gene, J gene, and CDR3 amino acid sequence. Percentage overlap between repertoires was calculated by dividing the number of shared unique clonotypes by the size of the smaller repertoire. Richness of each repertoire was evaluated using RTK rarefaction, the Chao1 estimator, and Recon v2.1 estimates of unobserved clonotypes. Generation probabilities for all TCRbeta clonotypes obtained by the gDNA method from four donors were computed using OLGA. TCRdb's version of the immuneACCESS table is confined to in-frame rearrangements and falls short of the full clone set. An unresolved V gene accounts for under half of the shortfall where checked; the remainder is of unknown origin. V, J and clone size are taken as reported in that table, and D and trimming were inferred from the DNA itself. Here the sample has 2 million to 2.5 million clones; approximately 94% occur a single time. Together, the top ten hold around 0.13% of the sample.

Material for sequencing was naive CD4+ T cells sorted from blood. Sample cell subset or site, as interpreted from the label and publication: CD45RA+ positively selected. This TCR was sampled from a man younger than 35 in good health. The sequence joins TRBV7-9 to TRBJ2-3; tentative D gene TRBD1, with 6 bases matching. The CDR3 reads CASEGDTRGPDTQYF. Read as DNA, the sequence is TGTGCCAGCGAAGGGGACACTAGGGGCCCAGATACGCAGTATTTT.